This TCR beta chain came from a study of blood T cell repertoires in COVID-19. Clones were sequenced by immunoSEQ multiplex PCR, and TCRdb holds only the in-frame ones, with some missing. The sample has approximately 350,000 clones; roughly four fifths are singletons. Sequencing was done on a sample of PBMCs or T cells enriched from blood (not recorded which). The receptor comes from a woman in her forties or fifties who had recovered from COVID-19.

The CDR3 reads CASSQEGTAWEQYF. The CDR3 DNA sequence: TGCGCCAGCAGCCAAGAAGGGACAGCCTGGGAGCAGTACTTC. The chain couples TRBV4-1 to TRBJ2-7; 7 bases map to TRBD1. CDR1 is MGHRA and CDR2 is YSYEKL in the germline V gene. This CDR3 spans 14 amino acids. J lost 7 bases, V lost 0 bases, and 6 bases had no gene match.